The TCR beta chain described here comes from a study of OX40 agonist ivuxolimab in advanced cancers. On the study more broadly: Hepatocellular carcinoma, melanoma, renal cell or head and neck cancer was diagnosed in the dose-escalation patients. Study-level findings and limits: Specificity for antigen went undetermined in the expanded peripheral T cells. Averaging showed that CD8+ T cells had more expanded clones than CD4+ did.

The investigators sampled blood at baseline, at cycle 4 day 1, and at cycle 7 day 1. The CDR3 consists of 15 residues. The V and J ends lost 2 bases and 2 bases respectively, with 10 bases between them. The V gene's germline CDR1 is SNHLY and CDR2 FYNNEI. TCRdb's copy holds only in-frame clones and misses some; the assay was immunoSEQ multiplex PCR. The sample yields about 25,000 clones, about 86% seen once. Note on this clone: What it binds is not known.

Sequenced here: CD4+ or CD8+ T cells sorted from blood, sampled in a trial of the OX40 agonist ivuxolimab. This TCR came from an adult with an advanced solid tumor such as melanoma, head and neck, liver or kidney cancer. The V and J genes are TRBV2 and TRBJ2-1; D might be TRBD1 or TRBD2, each matching 5 bases. The CDR3 DNA reads as TGTGCCAGCAGTGAAACGGGGACGGCCTACAATGAGCAGTTCTTC. This translates into CASSETGTAYNEQFF.